These 19 T cell receptor beta chains originate from one sample sequenced in a study of blood T cell repertoires in COVID-19. Only in-frame clones appear in the TCRdb table, and some are missing; sequencing was by immunoSEQ multiplex PCR. The sample includes 90,000 to 110,000 clones, 90% of them seen just once. The source material was peripheral blood. The receptors were gathered from a human donor in a cohort sampled during active COVID-19.

The gene calls are TRBV7-2 and TRBJ1-3, with 7 nucleotides matching TRBD1. V shed 5 bases and J 4 bases; nucleotides not matched to a gene: 5. The CDR3 contains 14 residues. In germline, CDR1 is SGHTA, CDR2 FQGNSA. The CDR3 sequence is CASSPPGQGNTIYF. DNA of the CDR3: TGTGCCAGCAGCCCACCGGGACAGGGAAACACCATATATTTT.

The rearrangement uses TRBV11-2 and TRBJ1-1, with D unclear. The CDR3 has 13 amino acids. Germline V CDR1 and CDR2: SGHAT, FQNNGV. Between the trimmed V and J ends, which lost 3 bases and 5 bases, there was a span of 10 bases. The CDR3 here is CASSLRERTEAFF. Written as DNA, the CDR3 is TGTGCCAGCAGCTTGAGAGAGCGGACTGAAGCTTTCTTT.

V usage is TRBV2 and J usage is TRBJ2-1, with D tentatively TRBD1 (5 bases). Trimming cost V 2 bases and J 7 bases, with 12 bases left between them. The CDR3 consists of 14 residues. Per germline, CDR1 SNHLY and CDR2 FYNNEI. The CDR3 sequence: CASSEWVQGNEQFF. In DNA, the CDR3 is TGTGCCAGCAGTGAATGGGTGCAGGGTAATGAGCAGTTCTTC.

The chain employs TRBV7-2 and TRBJ2-5, with D perhaps TRBD2 (7 bases). The CDR3 is made up of 16 amino acids. V gave up 0 bases and J gave up 3 bases, with 14 bases separating them. From germline, CDR1 is SGHTA and CDR2 FQGNSA. This CDR3 reads CASSLAIAGAKETQYF. The CDR3 nucleotides are TGTGCCAGCAGCTTAGCGATCGCGGGGGCTAAAGAGACCCAGTACTTC.

The rearrangement joins TRBV3-1 (or the pseudogene TRBV3-2) to TRBJ1-5, with D unclear. Between the trimmed V and J ends, which lost 1 base and 5 bases, there was a span of 3 bases. The V gene's germline CDR1 is LGHDT and CDR2 YNNKEL (reference sequence). This CDR3 spans 12 amino acids. The CDR3 DNA is TGTGCCAGCAGCCAAGGCGATCAGCCCCAGCATTTT. Translation: CASSQGDQPQHF.

The chain links TRBV12-5 to TRBJ1-2; D not resolved. Trimming took off 1 base at V and 4 bases at J, with 7 bases between the two ends. This CDR3 has 13 amino acids. Germline loops: CDR1 LGHNT, CDR2 FRNRAP. The CDR3: CASGLGIFYGYTF. CDR3 DNA: TGTGCTAGTGGTTTGGGTATCTTCTATGGCTACACCTTC.

The chain employs TRBV24-1 and TRBJ2-1; the D is unclear. Germline V CDR1 and CDR2: KGHDR, SFDVKD. The ends were cut back, 3 bases at V and 5 bases at J, with 7 bases in the middle. The CDR3 contains 13 residues. CDR3 region: CATSDPINNEQFF. The CDR3 nucleotides are TGTGCCACCAGTGATCCTATCAACAATGAGCAGTTCTTC.

The genes are TRBV19 and TRBJ1-3, with 7 bases that match TRBD1. The V and J ends lost 5 bases and 2 bases, in that order; junction bases with no gene match: 9. Germline V lookup: CDR1 LNHDA, CDR2 SQIVND (reference sequence). CDR3 length: 16 residues. CDR3 region: CASSAPGQPTGNTIYF. Here the CDR3 DNA reads TGTGCCAGTAGTGCCCCGGGACAGCCTACTGGAAACACCATATATTTT.

The chain joins TRBV11-2 to TRBJ1-4; D not resolved. The CDR3 has 15 residues. V lost 2 bases and J lost 8, with 15 bases in between. Germline CDR1 and CDR2: SGHAT and FQNNGV. The CDR3 is CASSLSKASGEKLFF. CDR3 sequence (DNA): TGTGCCAGCAGCTTATCGAAAGCCTCGGGGGAAAAACTGTTTTTT.

The chain combines TRBV5-1 with TRBJ2-1, with 8 bases fitting TRBD1. With V trimmed by 4 bases and J by 2 bases, 14 bases remained unmatched. Germline V gene lookup returns CDR1 SGHRS and CDR2 YFSETQ. The CDR3 length is 18 residues. Here the CDR3 DNA reads TGCGCCAGCAGCCCAGACCCCTTAGACAGGGGTCCCTACAATGAGCAGTTCTTC. Translated: CASSPDPLDRGPYNEQFF. Filled out from reference TRBV5-1 and TRBJ2-1, the complete variable domain reads KAGVTQTPRYLIKTRGQQVTLSCSPISGHRSVSWYQQTPGQGLQFLFEYFSETQRNKGNFPGRFSGRQFSNSRSEMNVSTLELGDSALYLCASSPDPLDRGPYNEQFFGPGTRLTVL.

The chain couples TRBV5-4 to TRBJ1-2, with 10 bases that match TRBD1. The CDR3 totals 17 residues. V lost 4 bases and J lost 7; bases outside the gene matches: 16. Germline assignment: CDR1 SGHNT and CDR2 YYREEE (reference sequence). CDR3 region: CASSPPGQGSVRRGYTF. The DNA for the CDR3 is TGTGCCAGCAGCCCACCGGGACAGGGGTCGGTTCGACGTGGCTACACCTTC.

This chain links TRBV24-1 with TRBJ2-7; TRBD1 matches 8 bases. V lost 6 bases to trimming and J lost 3 bases; unmatched junction nucleotides: 18. CDR3 length equals 18 residues. CDR1 and CDR2 from the germline V gene are KGHDR and SFDVKD. The CDR3 DNA follows: TGTGCCACCAGTTCAAACCCCGGACAGGGTCAAAGGTACTACGAGCAGTACTTC. Encoded protein: CATSSNPGQGQRYYEQYF.

This sequence joins TRBV4-1 and TRBJ2-5, with TRBD2 matching 8 bases. J lost 7 bases, V lost 3 bases, and 13 bases had no gene match. Looked up from germline, CDR1 is MGHRA and CDR2 is YSYEKL. The CDR3 has 16 residues. The CDR3 here is CASSQEPRGGYGTQYF. DNA of the CDR3: TGCGCCAGCAGCCAGGAACCTCGGGGGGGGTACGGGACCCAGTACTTC.

The V call is TRBV6-5, the J call TRBJ2-5; 8 bases are a match to TRBD2. CDR3 length equals 15 residues. The V gene's germline CDR1 is MNHEY and CDR2 SVGAGI. The J segment lost 2 bases and the V segment lost 3 bases, leaving 5 bases of the junction unmatched. This chain's CDR3 is CASSYSGAEQETQYF. CDR3 DNA: TGTGCCAGCAGTTATAGCGGGGCGGAACAAGAGACCCAGTACTTC.

The gene calls are TRBV7-6 and TRBJ2-5; tentatively, D is TRBD1 (7 bases). V lost 3 bases and J 5 bases, leaving 19 bases between the germline ends. Germline values: CDR1 SGHVS, CDR2 FNYEAQ. This CDR3 is 16 amino acids long. DNA for the CDR3: TGTGCCAGCAGCTTTGGAGGGCGACAGGGCCCGGAGACCCAGTACTTC. It yields the protein CASSFGGRQGPETQYF.

This clone was observed a single time. One junction end does not reproduce the germline sequence, and a read error may be involved. V usage is TRBV12-5 and J usage is TRBJ2-7, with TRBD1 matching 8 bases. This CDR3 comprises 12 residues. The V gene's germline CDR1 is LGHNT and CDR2 FRNRAP. Here the CDR3 reads CASGLNRDRRHF. The CDR3 DNA reads as TGTGCTAGTGGTTTGAACCGGGACAGGAGGCACTTC.

The rearrangement joins TRBV9 to TRBJ2-3; D is possibly TRBD2 (6 bases). V lost 3 bases to trimming and J lost 3 bases, with 14 bases between them. Germline V gene lookup returns CDR1 SGDLS and CDR2 YYNGEE. The CDR3 extends over 15 amino acids. CDR3 nucleotides: TGTGCCAGCAGCGGATTACTAGCCACTACAGATACGCAGTATTTT. Translated: CASSGLLATTDTQYF.

The V and J genes are TRBV9 and TRBJ2-5, with 9 bases that match TRBD2. J was trimmed by 5 bases and V by 0 bases; bases with no gene match: 8. Per germline, CDR1 SGDLS and CDR2 YYNGEE. This CDR3 contains 16 residues. CDR3 nucleotides: TGTGCCAGCAGCGTAGGGGCTAGCGGGAAGGGGGAGACCCAGTACTTC. Translating gives CASSVGASGKGETQYF.

A single count supports this clone. V is TRBV7-9 and J is TRBJ1-1; D is unclear. The germline V gene has CDR1 SEHNR and CDR2 FQNEAQ (reference sequence). This CDR3 has 14 amino acids. Trimming removed 5 bases from V and 5 bases from J, with 15 bases in between. CDR3 in amino acids: CASSLLDTGTEAFF. The CDR3 DNA sequence: TGTGCCAGCAGCCTACTAGACACTGGAACTGAAGCTTTCTTT.